Listed below are T cell receptor beta chains from one sample, sequenced in a study of T cells in Graves' hyperthyroidism and ophthalmopathy. A single record per CDR3 protein comes from TCRdb applying MiXCR to the multiplex PCR reads. The table has about 300,000 distinct CDR3 sequences, 20% to 30% seen once. Sequencing was done on a sample of blood. The receptors shown here come from a man aged 35-49 years with Graves' hyperthyroidism that later progressed to Graves' ophthalmopathy. CDR3s include the opening cysteine and the closing phenylalanine or tryptophan. D genes are given only for firm matches. Clone sizes are given selectively: once, few, many, or a class where the clone is expanded.

NA	TRBV20-1	14	many	TRBJ2-5	CSAGLTTGSETQYF	TGCAGTGCCGGCCTTACGACGGGCTCAGAGACCCAGTACTTC
NA	TRBV19	15	many	TRBJ2-5	CASSRGKPRRETQYF	TGTGCCAGTAGCCGGGGTAAGCCTCGAAGGGAGACCCAGTACTTC
NA	TRBV5-1	15	many	TRBJ2-7	CASSLGGYSSYEQYF	TGCGCCAGCAGCTTGGGCGGCTATAGCTCCTACGAGCAGTACTTC
NA	TRBV4-1	15	few	TRBJ2-3	CASSQVYLTTDTQYF	TGCGCCAGCAGCCAAGTCTACCTCACTACAGATACGCAGTATTTT
NA	TRBV12-3/TRBV12-4	13	many	TRBJ2-3	CASSPPSSFTQYF	TGTGCCAGCAGCCCACCCTCCAGTTTTACGCAGTATTTT
NA	TRBV4-1	16	few	TRBJ2-3	CASSQGVADYTDTQYF	TGCGCCAGCAGCCAAGGGGTAGCGGACTACACAGATACGCAGTATTTT
TRBD1	TRBV29-1	13	many	TRBJ1-5	CSVKGTGFQPQHF	TGCAGCGTTAAAGGGACAGGGTTTCAGCCCCAGCATTTT
NA	TRBV19	15	once	TRBJ1-5	CASSKTGPSNQPQHF	TGTGCCAGTAGTAAGACAGGACCTAGCAATCAGCCCCAGCATTTT
TRBD1	TRBV15	17	NA	TRBJ1-2	CATSRDRGTGGNYGYTF	TGTGCCACCAGCAGAGATCGAGGGACAGGGGGAAACTATGGCTACACCTTC
NA	TRBV19	12	many	TRBJ2-1	CASSFQVGEQFF	TGTGCCAGTAGTTTTCAGGTAGGGGAGCAGTTCTTC
NA	TRBV29-1	11	many	TRBJ2-7	CSAGEPYEQYF	TGCAGCGCGGGGGAGCCCTACGAGCAGTACTTC
TRBD1	TRBV5-1	14	many	TRBJ2-7	CASRRTGGNDEQYF	TGCGCCAGCAGGAGGACAGGGGGCAACGACGAGCAGTACTTC
NA	TRBV9	14	NA	TRBJ2-5	CASSLSGGPETQYF	TGTGCCAGCAGCCTTAGCGGAGGTCCAGAGACCCAGTACTTC
TRBD1	TRBV12-3/TRBV12-4	15	many	TRBJ2-5	CASSPDRARVETQYF	TGTGCCAGCAGCCCGGACAGGGCTCGTGTGGAGACCCAGTACTTC
NA	TRBV11-2	13	NA	TRBJ1-2	CASSLDREHGYTF	TGTGCCAGCAGCTTAGACAGGGAGCATGGCTACACCTTC
NA	TRBV6-5	13	NA	TRBJ2-5	CASSYAPVETQYF	TGTGCCAGCAGTTACGCCCCGGTGGAGACCCAGTACTTC
TRBD2	TRBV20-1	15	many	TRBJ2-5	CSASPLAGGQETQYF	TGCAGTGCTAGCCCCCTAGCGGGAGGGCAAGAGACCCAGTACTTC
NA	TRBV5-4	13	NA	TRBJ1-1	CASSPTGHTEAFF	TGTGCCAGCAGCCCCACAGGGCACACTGAAGCTTTCTTT
NA	TRBV11-2	14	many	TRBJ2-7	CASSSPVRHYEQYF	TGTGCCAGCAGCTCCCCCGTGAGGCACTACGAGCAGTACTTC
NA	TRBV5-1	14	many	TRBJ1-2	CASSLDRFNYGYTF	TGCGCCAGCAGCTTGGATCGCTTCAACTATGGCTACACCTTC
NA	TRBV11-2	13	many	TRBJ2-7	CASSAPDSYEQYF	TGTGCCAGCAGCGCGCCGGACTCCTACGAGCAGTACTTC
NA	TRBV25-1	14	many	TRBJ1-1	CASSTSVRGTEAFF	TGTGCCAGCAGTACTAGCGTCCGGGGCACTGAAGCTTTCTTT
TRBD2	TRBV12-3/TRBV12-4	15	NA	TRBJ2-7	CASSQTGLAVYEQYF	TGTGCCAGCAGCCAGACCGGGCTAGCGGTCTACGAGCAGTACTTC
NA	TRBV7-3	13	many	TRBJ1-2	CASSLTEGGTWTF	TGTGCCAGCAGCTTAACCGAGGGCGGGACTTGGACCTTC
NA	TRBV20-1	12	many	TRBJ1-1	CSAAKEKTEAFF	TGCAGTGCTGCCAAAGAGAAGACTGAAGCTTTCTTT
NA	TRBV11-2	13	many	TRBJ1-3	CASSLASGNTIYF	TGTGCCAGCAGCTTAGCTTCTGGAAACACCATATATTTT